The rows below give T cell receptor beta chains drawn from one sample of a study of blood T cell repertoires in COVID-19. TCRdb's copy holds only in-frame clones and misses some; the assay was immunoSEQ multiplex PCR. The table records under 50,000 clones, more than 90% of them present only once. Input material: peripheral blood. Every receptor here comes from an older man with active COVID-19. Both conserved end residues are part of each CDR3. The D gene is left open where the match is weak. Clone size, where shown, is once, few, many, or a class for clones that have expanded.

CASSAQIGGRRLLTNYGYTF | TGTGCCAGCAGCGCCCAGATTGGGGGCAGGCGACTACTTACCAACTATGGCTACACCTTC | . | . | TRBV9 | 20 | TRBJ1-2
CASSQDGAGGLTDTQYF | TGTGCCAGCAGCCAAGATGGCGCGGGGGGCCTGACAGATACGCAGTATTTT | TRBD2 | . | TRBV4-2 | 17 | TRBJ2-3
CASSFTGFVAEAFF | TGCGCCAGCAGCTTTACGGGGTTCGTCGCTGAAGCTTTCTTT | . | . | TRBV5-1 | 14 | TRBJ1-1
CASSLISGTYEQYF | TGCGCCAGCAGCCTTATTAGCGGGACCTACGAGCAGTACTTC | TRBD2 | . | TRBV4-1 | 14 | TRBJ2-7
CASSLLVGIYGYTF | TGTGCCAGCAGTTTATTGGTCGGTATCTATGGCTACACCTTC | . | . | TRBV28 | 14 | TRBJ1-2
CATRLIPPNEQYF | TGTGCCACCAGACTAATACCCCCTAACGAGCAGTACTTC | . | . | TRBV24-1 | 13 | TRBJ2-7
CASSLVPGSQPQHF | TGCGCCAGCAGCTTGGTGCCAGGCTCACAGCCCCAGCATTTT | . | . | TRBV5-1 | 14 | TRBJ1-5
CAMSPDNSYEQYF | TGTGCCATGAGCCCGGACAACAGCTACGAGCAGTACTTC | . | . | TRBV10-3 | 13 | TRBJ2-7
CASSHSGTQANEQFF | TGTGCCAGCAGTCATTCCGGGACTCAAGCCAATGAGCAGTTCTTC | . | . | TRBV7-3 | 15 | TRBJ2-1
CATSRDWGGGNEKLFF | TGTGCCACCAGCAGAGATTGGGGAGGAGGTAATGAAAAACTGTTTTTT | . | . | TRBV15 | 16 | TRBJ1-4
CASSRGRERNNSPLHF | TGTGCCAGCAGCCGAGGCAGGGAAAGGAATAATTCACCCCTCCACTTT | . | . | TRBV5-4 | 16 | TRBJ1-6
CASSFGLADNEQFF | TGTGCCAGCAGCTTTGGACTAGCCGACAATGAGCAGTTCTTC | TRBD2 | . | TRBV5-4 | 14 | TRBJ2-1
CASSLSGFRMNTEAFF | TGTGCCAGCAGCTTATCGGGGTTCCGCATGAACACTGAAGCTTTCTTT | . | once | TRBV5-4 | 16 | TRBJ1-1
CASSLSGGTVRNIQYF | TGTGCCAGCAGCTTATCAGGGGGGACGGTCAGAAACATTCAGTACTTC | . | few | TRBV7-2 | 16 | TRBJ2-4
CASSYRAGQPQHF | TGTGCCAGCAGCTACAGGGCTGGCCAGCCCCAGCATTTT | . | few | TRBV7-8 | 13 | TRBJ1-5
CASSETGTFYEQYF | TGTGCCAGCTCGGAAACGGGGACTTTCTACGAGCAGTACTTC | . | . | TRBV7-3 | 14 | TRBJ2-7
CASSPRDTRGELFF | TGCGCCAGCAGCCCCCGGGACACCAGGGGGGAGCTGTTTTTT | . | . | TRBV4-3 | 14 | TRBJ2-2
CAWIKERAGTGELFF | TGTGCCTGGATTAAAGAGCGGGCGGGCACCGGGGAGCTGTTTTTT | . | . | TRBV30 | 15 | TRBJ2-2
CASSLQNRGSYNEQFF | TGCGCCAGCAGCTTGCAAAACAGGGGCTCCTACAATGAGCAGTTCTTC | TRBD1 | . | TRBV5-1 | 16 | TRBJ2-1
CASRLSSGANVLTF | TGTGCCAGCAGACTAAGCTCTGGGGCCAACGTCCTGACTTTC | . | . | TRBV28 | 14 | TRBJ2-6
CASSFRAGTSGGHHTDTQYF | TGTGCCAGTAGTTTCAGAGCCGGGACTAGCGGGGGGCACCACACAGATACGCAGTATTTT | TRBD2 | . | TRBV19 | 20 | TRBJ2-3
CASTADRFSGNTIYF | TGTGCCAGCACCGCCGACAGGTTCTCTGGAAACACCATATATTTT | . | . | TRBV6-5 | 15 | TRBJ1-3
CASSPNPNEQFF | TGTGCCAGCAGTCCTAACCCCAATGAGCAGTTCTTC | . | . | TRBV7-2 | 12 | TRBJ2-1
CASSEGRGRDTEAFF | TGTGCCAGCAGTGAGGGGAGGGGAAGGGACACTGAAGCTTTCTTT | . | . | TRBV6-1 | 15 | TRBJ1-1
CASAPGGFYEQYF | TGTGCCAGCGCTCCAGGGGGCTTTTACGAGCAGTACTTC | TRBD1 | . | TRBV7-9 | 13 | TRBJ2-7
CASRKPDRFYGYTF | TGTGCCAGCAGAAAACCCGACAGGTTCTATGGCTACACCTTC | . | . | TRBV6-6 | 14 | TRBJ1-2
CASSRGLGLNTEAFF | TGTGCCAGCAGCCGGGGTCTGGGCCTGAACACTGAAGCTTTCTTT | . | . | TRBV7-6 | 15 | TRBJ1-1
CSARAGQTQYF | TGCAGTGCTAGGGCAGGGCAGACCCAGTACTTC | . | . | TRBV20-1 | 11 | TRBJ2-5
CASSQGSYEQYF | TGTGCCAGCAGCCAGGGGAGTTACGAGCAGTACTTC | . | . | TRBV6-6 | 12 | TRBJ2-7
CASSFGGGTEAFF | TGTGCCAGCAGTTTTGGAGGAGGCACTGAAGCTTTCTTT | . | . | TRBV12-3/TRBV12-4 | 13 | TRBJ1-1
CAWSVMVANTEAFF | TGTGCCTGGAGTGTAATGGTAGCAAACACTGAAGCTTTCTTT | . | . | TRBV30 | 14 | TRBJ1-1
CASSLARTGRLYEQYF | TGTGCCAGCAGCTTAGCGAGGACAGGGCGACTCTACGAGCAGTACTTC | TRBD1 | . | TRBV7-4 | 16 | TRBJ2-7
CASSLGRGVTGELFF | TGTGCCAGCTCACTGGGCAGGGGAGTCACCGGGGAGCTGTTTTTT | . | once | TRBV18 | 15 | TRBJ2-2
CASSRGDQPQHF | TGTGCCAGCTCACGCGGGGACCAGCCCCAGCATTTT | . | . | TRBV18 | 12 | TRBJ1-5
CASSYVGTPSYEQYF | TGTGCCAGCAGTTACGTTGGGACACCCTCCTACGAGCAGTACTTC | . | . | TRBV6-5 | 15 | TRBJ2-7
CASSSPTALASYYEQYF | TGTGCCAGCAGCTCACCTACCGCCTTAGCGTCTTACTACGAGCAGTACTTC | . | . | TRBV11-2 | 17 | TRBJ2-7
CASSAPGTSGNEQYF | TGTGCCAGCAGTGCCCCCGGGACTAGCGGCAACGAGCAGTACTTC | TRBD2 | . | TRBV28 | 15 | TRBJ2-7
CASSYSGEGTGELFF | TGTGCCAGCAGTTACTCAGGGGAAGGCACCGGGGAGCTGTTTTTT | . | once | TRBV6-6 | 15 | TRBJ2-2
CASSLINYNEQFF | TGTGCCAGCAGCTTAATCAATTACAATGAGCAGTTCTTC | . | . | TRBV7-3 | 13 | TRBJ2-1
CASSPPGARRNEQFF | TGTGCCAGCTCACCACCGGGGGCGCGGCGCAATGAGCAGTTCTTC | . | . | TRBV18 | 15 | TRBJ2-1
CAEPREGADTQYF | TGCGCGGAACCGAGGGAGGGAGCAGATACGCAGTATTTT | TRBD2 | . | TRBV23-1 | 13 | TRBJ2-3
CASRIQGPSSYNEQFF | TGTGCCAGCAGGATACAGGGCCCAAGCTCCTACAATGAGCAGTTCTTC | . | . | TRBV28 | 16 | TRBJ2-1
CASSLRGRNTEAFF | TGTGCCAGCAGCTTGCGGGGAAGGAACACTGAAGCTTTCTTT | . | . | TRBV7-8 | 14 | TRBJ1-1
CASSLVTGFTYEQYF | TGTGCCAGCAGCTTGGTGACGGGGTTTACCTACGAGCAGTACTTC | . | few | TRBV5-4 | 15 | TRBJ2-7
CASSSAPGTSGRDTQYF | TGTGCCAGCAGTTCGGCACCCGGGACTAGCGGCAGGGATACGCAGTATTTT | TRBD2 | . | TRBV27 | 17 | TRBJ2-3
CASSKEETPGTGTQYF | TGTGCCAGCAGCAAAGAAGAGACACCAGGCACAGGTACGCAGTATTTT | . | . | TRBV21-1 | 16 | TRBJ2-3
CASSLQFGNSPLHF | TGTGCCAGCAGCCTCCAGTTCGGGAATTCACCCCTCCACTTT | . | . | TRBV11-2 | 14 | TRBJ1-6
CASSLRQAPNQPQHF | TGTGCCAGCAGTTTAAGACAGGCCCCCAATCAGCCCCAGCATTTT | . | . | TRBV27 | 15 | TRBJ1-5
CASSPGTGEQPQHF | TGCGCCAGCAGCCCCGGGACAGGGGAACAGCCCCAGCATTTT | TRBD1 | . | TRBV5-1 | 14 | TRBJ1-5
CASSQGPDRGSYEQYF | TGTGCCAGCAGCCAAGGCCCGGACAGGGGGTCCTACGAGCAGTACTTC | TRBD1 | . | TRBV7-6 | 16 | TRBJ2-7
CASRTGGFQETQYF | TGTGCCAGCCGGACAGGGGGCTTCCAAGAGACCCAGTACTTC | TRBD1 | . | TRBV6-5 | 14 | TRBJ2-5